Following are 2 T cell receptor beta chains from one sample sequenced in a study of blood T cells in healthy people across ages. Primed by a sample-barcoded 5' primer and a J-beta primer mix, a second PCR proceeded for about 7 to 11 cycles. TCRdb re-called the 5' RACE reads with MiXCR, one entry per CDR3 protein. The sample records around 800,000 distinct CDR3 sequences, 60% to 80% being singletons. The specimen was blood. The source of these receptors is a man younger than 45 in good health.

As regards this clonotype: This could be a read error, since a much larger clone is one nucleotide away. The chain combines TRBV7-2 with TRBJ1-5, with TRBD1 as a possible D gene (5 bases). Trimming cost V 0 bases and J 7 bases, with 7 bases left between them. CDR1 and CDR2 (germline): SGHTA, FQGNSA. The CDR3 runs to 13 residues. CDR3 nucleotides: TGTGCCAGCAGCTTAGCAGGGGAGCAGCCCCAGCATTTT. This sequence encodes CASSLAGEQPQHF.

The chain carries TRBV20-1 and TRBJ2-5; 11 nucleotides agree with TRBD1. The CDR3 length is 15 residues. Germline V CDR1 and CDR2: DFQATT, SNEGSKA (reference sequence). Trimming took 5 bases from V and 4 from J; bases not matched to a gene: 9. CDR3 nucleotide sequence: TGCAGTGCTCTGACCGGACAGGGGGCTGGAGAGACCCAGTACTTC. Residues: CSALTGQGAGETQYF.